Each of the 7 T cell receptor beta chains below was sequenced from the same sample in a study of long-term antiretroviral therapy in people with HIV. Version v3.0 of the immunoSEQ assay was performed at survey level. Profiling relied on immunoSEQ multiplex PCR, and the TCRdb table lists in-frame clones only, not all of them. The sample records roughly 35,000 clones, approximately 85% being singletons. Here the sequenced sample was unsorted PBMCs, taken 3.3 years after starting antiretroviral therapy. The receptor source for this set is a man aged 18 to 29 with HIV.

The table lists this clone with a count of one. The genes are TRBV5-1 and TRBJ1-2; 7 bases fit TRBD1. Per the germline V gene, CDR1 is SGHRS and CDR2 is YFSETQ. This CDR3 region has 14 residues. Trimming at V came to 3 bases and at J to 8 bases, leaving 10 bases not matched to a gene. In DNA form, the CDR3 reads TGCGCCAGCAGCTATGGGACAGCCGGCTCCGGCTACACCTTC. Residues: CASSYGTAGSGYTF.

This clone appeared a single time. V usage is TRBV13 and J usage is TRBJ2-7; no clear D. The CDR3 contains 13 residues. Germline V gene lookup returns CDR1 PRHDT and CDR2 FYEKMQ (reference sequence). Trimming removed 5 bases from V and 2 bases from J, with 10 bases in between. CDR3 sequence reads: CASSPDGAYEQYF. CDR3 DNA: TGTGCCAGCAGCCCGGACGGAGCCTACGAGCAGTACTTC.

This clone was seen once. This chain uses TRBV28 with TRBJ2-7, with 8 bases lining up with TRBD2. CDR1 and CDR2 from the germline V gene are MDHEN and SYDVKM. This CDR3 has 14 residues. V lost 1 base, J lost 3 bases, and 2 bases stayed unmatched. The CDR3, as DNA: TGTGCCAGCAGTTTATTCGGGAGGGTCTACGAGCAGTACTTC. The encoded protein is CASSLFGRVYEQYF.

The chain combines TRBV5-1 with TRBJ2-7; 8 positions agree with TRBD2. The germline gives CDR1 SGHRS, CDR2 YFSETQ. The length of the CDR3 is 16 residues. Losses at the gene ends were 4 bases for V and 1 base for J; bases not matched to a gene: 10. The CDR3 reads CASSRGGERGSYEQYF. CDR3 DNA: TGCGCCAGCAGCCGGGGGGGGGAACGGGGTTCCTACGAGCAGTACTTC.

V gene TRBV5-1 combines with J gene TRBJ2-1, with TRBD1 as a possible D gene (6 bases). The germline CDR1 and CDR2 sequences are SGHRS and YFSETQ. This CDR3 spans 17 amino acids. The V end was cut by 0 bases, the J end by 5 bases, with 18 bases between. CDR3 residues: CASSLASGNRANNEQFF. The DNA for the CDR3 is TGCGCCAGCAGCTTGGCTTCAGGGAACAGGGCGAACAATGAGCAGTTCTTC.

This chain connects TRBV6-4 to TRBJ1-1; D gene uncertain. The CDR3 loop spans 13 amino acids. Germline loops: CDR1 MRHNA, CDR2 SNTAGT. Trimming removed 2 bases from V and 1 base from J, with 5 bases in between. CDR3 loop: CASSDGRNTEAFF. The CDR3 nucleotides are TGTGCCAGCAGTGACGGGCGGAACACTGAAGCTTTCTTT.

This clone was seen just once. This chain uses TRBV19 with TRBJ1-1; D may be TRBD1 (6 bases). The CDR3 is 15 amino acids. Germline V gene sequence: CDR1 LNHDA, CDR2 SQIVND (reference sequence). Trimming left V 4 bases short and J 4 bases short, with 16 bases between. CDR3 sequence (DNA): TGTGCCAGTAGTACCTCGGGGGGCGCGGTCACTGAAGCTTTCTTT. Its protein product is CASSTSGGAVTEAFF. Supplemented by reference TRBV19 and TRBJ1-1, the full variable domain reads DGGITQSPKYLFRKEGQNVTLSCEQNLNHDAMYWYRQDPGQGLRLIYYSQIVNDFQKGDIAEGYSVSREKKESFPLTVTSAQKNPTAFYLCASSTSGGAVTEAFFGQGTRLTVV.